This TCR beta chain was obtained from a study of spatial heterogeneity in lung cancer. The overall study: Sequencing covered available follow-up PBMC samples collected a median of approximately 25 months after resection. Sequencing consistently turned up more beta-chain sequences than alpha-chain sequences.

This clonotype was detected many times. Germline CDR1 SEHNR, CDR2 FQNEAQ (reference sequence). The CDR3 length is 12 residues. Deletions cut 4 bases from V and 6 bases from J, with 8 bases between. One entry per CDR3 protein results from TCRdb running MiXCR on the 5' RACE reads. The sample records about 19,000 distinct CDR3 sequences, less than 12% being singletons. Time point in this sample: blood at routine non-recurrence follow-up after resection. Unsorted samples of tumor, nontumor lung or frozen PBMC had their whole RNA sequenced. The J gene is TRBJ2-3, the V gene TRBV7-9; D unclear. The receptor was isolated from a female donor with early-stage non-small cell lung cancer. The sequenced sample was PBMCs, obtained at follow-up. CDR3 region: CASSYEADTQYF. CDR3 nucleotides: TGTGCCAGCAGCTATGAGGCGGATACGCAGTATTTT.